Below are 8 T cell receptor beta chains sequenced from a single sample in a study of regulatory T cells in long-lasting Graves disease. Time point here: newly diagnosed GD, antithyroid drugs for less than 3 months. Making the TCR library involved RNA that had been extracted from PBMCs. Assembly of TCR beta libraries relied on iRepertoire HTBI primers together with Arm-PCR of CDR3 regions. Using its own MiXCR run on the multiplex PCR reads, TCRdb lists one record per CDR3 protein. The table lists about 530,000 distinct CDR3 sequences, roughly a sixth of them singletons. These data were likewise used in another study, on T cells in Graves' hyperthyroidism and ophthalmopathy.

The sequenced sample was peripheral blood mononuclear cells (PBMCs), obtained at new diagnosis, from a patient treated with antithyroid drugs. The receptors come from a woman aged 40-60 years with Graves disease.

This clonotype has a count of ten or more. CDR3 nucleotides: TGTGCCATCACCTCGGACAGGGGGCGCGTCGACTATGGCTACACCTTC. Its protein is CAITSDRGRVDYGYTF. This chain joins TRBV10-3 and TRBJ1-2, with 11 nucleotides matching TRBD1. V lost 7 bases and J lost 3; bases outside the gene matches: 10. The CDR3 loop spans 16 amino acids. Per germline, CDR1 ENHRY and CDR2 SYGVKD.

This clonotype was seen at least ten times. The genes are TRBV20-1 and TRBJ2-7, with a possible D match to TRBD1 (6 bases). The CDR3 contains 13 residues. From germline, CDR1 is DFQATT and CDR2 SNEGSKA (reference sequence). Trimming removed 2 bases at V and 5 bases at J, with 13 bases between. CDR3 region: CSARRGQLNEQYF. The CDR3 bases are TGCAGTGCTAGACGGGGACAACTCAACGAGCAGTACTTC.

The CDR3 sequence is CASTPRPSTDTQYF. CDR3 DNA: TGTGCCAGCACCCCTCGCCCTAGCACAGATACGCAGTATTTT. The genes are TRBV9 and TRBJ2-3; D gene uncertain. Trimming left V 6 bases short and J 0 bases short, with 11 bases between. Germline V gene data show CDR1 as SGDLS and CDR2 as YYNGEE. CDR3 length: 14 residues. The variable domain in full, completed from reference TRBV9 and TRBJ2-3, reads DSGVTQTPKHLITATGQRVTLRCSPRSGDLSVYWYQQSLDQGLQFLIQYYNGEERAKGNILERFSAQQFPDLHSELNLSSLELGDSALYFCASTPRPSTDTQYFGPGTRLTVL.

The CDR3 spells CASSHRGAGEYSYNEQFF. As DNA, the CDR3 is TGTGCCAGCAGCCACCGAGGGGCGGGGGAATACTCCTACAATGAGCAGTTCTTC. The V gene is TRBV6-2 or TRBV6-3, the J gene TRBJ2-1, with TRBD2 matching over 7 bases. The CDR3 has 18 amino acids. V lost 6 bases, J lost 0 bases, and 14 bases stayed unmatched. The germline V gene has CDR1 MNHEY and CDR2 SVGEGT.

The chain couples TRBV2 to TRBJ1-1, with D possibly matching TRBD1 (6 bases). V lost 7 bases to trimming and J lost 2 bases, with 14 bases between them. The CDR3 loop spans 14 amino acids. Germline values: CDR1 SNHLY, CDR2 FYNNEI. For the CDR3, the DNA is TGTGCCAGCATGGGGGAGGGGGGAAACACTGAAGCTTTCTTT. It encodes CASMGEGGNTEAFF.

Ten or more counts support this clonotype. The CDR3 region is CASSSHPGAAFF. Written as DNA, the CDR3 is TGTGCCAGCAGTTCCCACCCCGGAGCAGCTTTCTTT. The V call is TRBV12-3 or TRBV12-4, the J call TRBJ1-1; D is uncertain. The length of the CDR3 is 12 residues. Trimming shortened V by 4 bases and J by 10 bases, and 13 bases separated the two germline ends.

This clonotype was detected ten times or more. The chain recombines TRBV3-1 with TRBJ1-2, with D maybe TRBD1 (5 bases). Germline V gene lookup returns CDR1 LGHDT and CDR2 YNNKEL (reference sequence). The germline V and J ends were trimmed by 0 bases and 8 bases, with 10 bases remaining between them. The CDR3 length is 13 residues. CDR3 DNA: TGTGCCAGCAGCCAAGAAACGGGACGCGGCTACACCTTC. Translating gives CASSQETGRGYTF.

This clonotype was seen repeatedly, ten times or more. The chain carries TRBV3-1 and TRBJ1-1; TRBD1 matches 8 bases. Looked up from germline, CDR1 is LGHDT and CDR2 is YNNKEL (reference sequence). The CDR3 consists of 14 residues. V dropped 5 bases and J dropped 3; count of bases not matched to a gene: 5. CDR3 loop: CASSEGTGYTEAFF. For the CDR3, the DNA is TGTGCCAGCAGCGAAGGGACAGGCTACACTGAAGCTTTCTTT.